These 14 T cell receptor beta chains share one sample of origin, sequenced in a study of immune evolution from preneoplasia to lung adenocarcinoma. Using immunoSEQ multiplex PCR, the repertoire was profiled, and TCRdb retains in-frame clones only, with some absent. In the table there are approximately 6,100 clones, less than 80% of which are singletons. Sequencing was performed on FFPE adjacent normal lung tissue. The receptor source for this set is a person aged 65-85 years with lung adenocarcinoma.

The chain employs TRBV19 and TRBJ2-3; no reliable D call. Trimming removed 6 bases at V and 7 bases at J, with 11 bases between. Germline lookup yields CDR1 LNHDA and CDR2 SQIVND (reference sequence). The CDR3 covers 12 residues. The CDR3 DNA reads as TGTGCCAGTAGGGGTCAGAGCTATACGCAGTATTTT. Protein: CASRGQSYTQYF.

This clone appeared a single time. The V call is TRBV7-9, the J call TRBJ2-7; TRBD2 might be the D (6 bases). From germline, CDR1 is SEHNR and CDR2 FQNEAQ (reference sequence). The CDR3 covers 14 residues. V lost 4 bases and J lost 2, with 12 bases in between. The CDR3: CASSSQGGAYEQYF. CDR3 bases: TGTGCCAGCAGCTCGCAGGGAGGTGCCTACGAGCAGTACTTC.

This clone was observed a handful of times. The chain is built from TRBV6-1 and TRBJ2-1; D is perhaps TRBD2 (6 bases). CDR1 is MNHNS and CDR2 is SASEGT in the germline V gene. The CDR3 covers 15 residues. The ends were cut back, 6 bases at V and 0 bases at J, with 12 bases in the middle. CDR3 sequence (DNA): TGTGCCAGCAGCCGGGGCGGGGTCTCCTACAATGAGCAGTTCTTC. It is translated as CASSRGGVSYNEQFF.

The J gene is TRBJ1-1, the V gene TRBV5-4; 9 nucleotides line up with TRBD1. This CDR3 is built from 16 residues. With 9 bases clipped from V and 4 bases from J, the junction kept 16 bases outside the gene matches. From germline, CDR1 is SGHNT and CDR2 YYREEE (reference sequence). This chain's CDR3 is CATQVGDRVLGTEAFF. The CDR3 DNA is TGTGCCACCCAGGTAGGGGACAGGGTTTTGGGCACTGAAGCTTTCTTT.

This clone showed up just once. The chain joins TRBV29-1 to TRBJ2-3; a possible D gene is TRBD1 (5 bases). Trimming stripped 8 bases from V and 3 bases from J, with 21 bases between. CDR1 and CDR2 from the germline V gene are SQVTM and ANQGSEA. This CDR3 region has 15 residues. The CDR3 spells CSFWGRQKRTDTQYF. The CDR3 region has the DNA TGCAGCTTCTGGGGAAGACAGAAGAGGACAGATACGCAGTATTTT.

This rearrangement joins TRBV27 to TRBJ2-2, with a possible D match to TRBD1 (5 bases). Germline CDR1 reads MNHEY; CDR2 reads SMNVEV (reference sequence). CDR3 length: 14 amino acids. The germline V and J ends were trimmed by 7 bases and 1 base, with 10 bases remaining between them. As DNA, the CDR3 is TGTGCCAGCATGGGGCCGGGGAACACCGGGGAGCTGTTTTTT. Translation gives CASMGPGNTGELFF.

The chain links TRBV18 to TRBJ2-6; the match to TRBD1 covers 8 bases. Germline CDR1 and CDR2: KGHSH and LQKENI. The length of the CDR3 is 12 residues. V gave up 4 bases and J gave up 10 bases; unmatched junction bases: 0. The CDR3 region is CASSRDRNVLTF. DNA of the CDR3: TGTGCCAGCTCACGGGACAGGAACGTCCTGACTTTC.

This clone was counted a few times. This chain connects TRBV11-1 to TRBJ2-1; D unclear. Between the trimmed V and J ends, which lost 1 base and 7 bases, there was a span of 11 bases. The CDR3 loop spans 14 amino acids. The V gene's germline CDR1 is SGHAT and CDR2 FQDESV (reference sequence). CDR3 protein: CASSLVRGWNEQFF. The CDR3 bases are TGTGCCAGCAGCTTAGTGAGAGGCTGGAATGAGCAGTTCTTC.

This clone was counted a single time. In DNA form, the CDR3 reads TGCGCCAGCAGCCAAGATCAGGGGACAGTCTATGGCTACACCTTC. Its translation: CASSQDQGTVYGYTF. The chain recombines TRBV4-3 with TRBJ1-2, with 7 bases fitting TRBD1. This CDR3 is 15 amino acids long. Germline V CDR1 and CDR2: LGHNA, YSLEER. Trimming removed 0 bases from V and 4 bases from J; junction bases left unmatched: 5.

The gene calls are TRBV16 and TRBJ2-6, with D possibly being TRBD1 (6 bases). The CDR3 is 19 amino acids. Trimming cost V 4 bases and J 3 bases, with 22 bases left between them. Germline V gene sequence: CDR1 KGHSY, CDR2 FQNENV. DNA of the CDR3: TGTGCCAGCAGCCCTCTCCACAGGGCTCTCTCGGGTGGGGCCAACGTCCTGACTTTC. Translating gives CASSPLHRALSGGANVLTF.

V is TRBV5-8 and J is TRBJ1-1; D not resolved. From germline, CDR1 is SGHTS and CDR2 YDEGEE. V was shortened by 2 bases and J by 2 bases, with 7 bases between the two germline ends. The CDR3 spans 13 residues. CDR3 region: CASSFNFNTEAFF. In DNA, the CDR3 is TGTGCCAGCAGCTTTAACTTTAACACTGAAGCTTTCTTT.

The rearrangement links TRBV7-9 to TRBJ2-1; D is possibly TRBD1 (6 bases). With 6 bases removed from V and 7 bases from J, the gap between germline ends came to 16 bases. CDR1 and CDR2 from the germline V gene are SEHNR and FQNEAQ (reference sequence). The CDR3 contains 14 residues. Written as DNA, the CDR3 is TGTGCCAGCAGTGGTACAGGGTTAATGAATGAGCAGTTCTTC. Its protein product is CASSGTGLMNEQFF.

The chain carries TRBV2 and TRBJ2-7; TRBD1 might be the D (6 bases). This CDR3 contains 14 residues. Trimming took 10 bases from V and 0 from J, leaving 16 bases between them. CDR1 and CDR2 (germline): SNHLY, FYNNEI. In nucleotides, the CDR3 is TGTGCCACGGTCAGGGGCGATTACTCCTACGAGCAGTACTTC. It is translated as CATVRGDYSYEQYF.

V gene TRBV2 combines with J gene TRBJ2-1; D is ambiguous. Germline CDR1 is SNHLY and CDR2 is FYNNEI. V was clipped by 4 bases and J by 9 bases, with 16 bases between them. The CDR3 extends over 14 amino acids. This chain's CDR3 is CASSATAVTGEQFF. CDR3 bases: TGTGCCAGCAGTGCGACGGCTGTGACGGGTGAGCAGTTCTTC. The full variable domain, its missing parts supplied by reference TRBV2 and TRBJ2-1, is EPEVTQTPSHQVTQMGQEVILRCVPISNHLYFYWYRQILGQKVEFLVSFYNNEISEKSEIFDDQFSVERPDGSNFTLKIRSTKLEDSAMYFCASSATAVTGEQFFGPGTRLTVL.